These 26 T cell receptor beta chains were all obtained from the same sample, sequenced in a study of cytomegalovirus exposure and HLA in healthy donors. The PCR made use of 60 Vbeta and 13 Jbeta primers. Profiled with immunoSEQ multiplex PCR; TCRdb holds only in-frame clones, not every one. The sample includes 150,000 to 200,000 clones, roughly 85% seen only once; the top ten take approximately 10%. The sample consisted of PBMCs. Receptor source: a man between 18 and 29 years old in good health and CMV-seropositive.

This clone has just one count. The DNA of the CDR3 is TGTGCCAGCAGCCCCCGGAGGTCTGGGGCCAACGTCCTGACTTTC. This gives the protein CASSPRRSGANVLTF. This chain connects TRBV7-2 to TRBJ2-6, with D possibly matching TRBD2 (5 bases). Germline V gives CDR1 SGHTA, CDR2 FQGNSA. Trimming removed 5 bases at V and 1 base at J, with 9 bases between. The CDR3 runs 15 residues. The full variable domain, completed using reference TRBV7-2 and TRBJ2-6, is GAGVSQSPSNKVTEKGKDVELRCDPISGHTALYWYRQSLGQGLEFLIYFQGNSAPDKSGLPSDRFSAERTGGSVSTLTIQRTQQEDSAVYLCASSPRRSGANVLTFGAGSRLTVL.

This chain uses TRBV10-1 with TRBJ2-6; D call uncertain. The CDR3 has 16 amino acids. V lost 0 bases, J lost 4 bases, and 10 bases lay in between. Germline values: CDR1 WNHNN, CDR2 SYGVQD (reference sequence). The CDR3: CASSESAEPGANVLTF. DNA of the CDR3: TGCGCCAGCAGTGAGTCGGCGGAGCCCGGGGCCAACGTCCTGACTTTC.

This clone has more than one count but fewer than ten. The rearrangement joins TRBV5-1 to TRBJ2-5; 7 bases are a match to TRBD2. This CDR3 is 16 amino acids long. V lost 1 base, J lost 2 bases, and 8 bases stayed unmatched. The germline V gene encodes CDR1 SGHRS and CDR2 YFSETQ. The CDR3 protein is CASSLTSGGGQETQYF. The CDR3 DNA reads TGCGCCAGCAGCTTGACTAGTGGGGGGGGTCAAGAGACCCAGTACTTC.

This chain links TRBV19 with TRBJ1-1; 9 bases are a match to TRBD1. Trimming removed 3 bases from V and 0 bases from J; junction bases left unmatched: 5. Germline loops: CDR1 LNHDA, CDR2 SQIVND (reference sequence). The CDR3 runs 16 residues. CDR3 sequence reads: CASSMGTGLMNTEAFF. In nucleotides, the CDR3 is TGTGCCAGTAGTATGGGGACAGGGCTTATGAACACTGAAGCTTTCTTT.

This clone has only one observation. This chain uses TRBV19 with TRBJ2-1; 7 bases map to TRBD2. The CDR3 is 14 amino acids. Germline loops: CDR1 LNHDA, CDR2 SQIVND (reference sequence). With V trimmed by 3 bases and J by 8 bases, 7 bases remained unmatched. The CDR3 is CASSMGGGVDEQFF. The CDR3 DNA sequence: TGTGCCAGTAGTATGGGTGGGGGGGTCGATGAGCAGTTCTTC.

The chain joins TRBV30 to TRBJ2-7; D might be TRBD2 (6 bases). The CDR3 sequence is 12 residues long. Germline values: CDR1 GTSNPN, CDR2 SVGIG (reference sequence). The V end was cut by 4 bases, the J end by 4 bases, with 11 bases between. CDR3 region: CAWNDGGYEQYF. CDR3 sequence (DNA): TGTGCCTGGAACGATGGGGGGTACGAGCAGTACTTC.

There are a few counts of this clone. The V gene is TRBV28, the J gene TRBJ2-4; 10 bases agree with TRBD1. The V and J ends lost 10 bases and 15 bases, in that order; junction bases with no gene match: 9. Per germline, CDR1 MDHEN and CDR2 SYDVKM. The CDR3 loop spans 11 amino acids. CDR3 in amino acids: CATGGTGVLYF. The CDR3 DNA reads TGTGCCACTGGTGGGACAGGGGTCTTGTACTTC.

The rearrangement joins TRBV5-1 to TRBJ1-2; 8 positions match TRBD1. Germline values: CDR1 SGHRS, CDR2 YFSETQ. Trimming took 9 bases from V and 5 from J; bases not matched to a gene: 9. The length of the CDR3 is 13 residues. Here the CDR3 reads CATGTGQGYGYTF. The CDR3 bases are TGCGCCACAGGGACAGGCCAAGGATATGGCTACACCTTC.

This sequence joins TRBV6-1 and TRBJ2-3, with D tentatively TRBD1 (5 bases). The germline V gene encodes CDR1 MNHNS and CDR2 SASEGT. Trimming shortened V by 2 bases and J by 7 bases, and 10 bases separated the two germline ends. The CDR3 length is 13 residues. Here the CDR3 DNA reads TGTGCCAGCAGTGAACAGGGATCTAATACGCAGTATTTT. It encodes CASSEQGSNTQYF.

This clone was counted a single time. The chain carries TRBV10-3 and TRBJ2-3; tentatively, D is TRBD2 (5 bases). V lost 2 bases and J 6 bases, leaving 15 bases between the germline ends. The CDR3 has 15 amino acids. CDR1 is ENHRY and CDR2 is SYGVKD in the germline V gene. In DNA, the CDR3 is TGTGCCATCAGTGAGGACTCCAAGCGGTTGGATACGCAGTATTTT. Translating it yields CAISEDSKRLDTQYF.

V gene TRBV27 combines with J gene TRBJ2-1; 8 bases line up with TRBD2. The junction had 10 bases not matched to a gene; V was cut back by 6 bases and J by 6 bases. The CDR3 contains 15 residues. CDR1 MNHEY and CDR2 SMNVEV come from the germline V gene (reference sequence). This chain's CDR3 is CASSPGGGSGNEQFF. Written as DNA, the CDR3 is TGTGCCAGCAGCCCGGGGGGGGGTTCGGGCAATGAGCAGTTCTTC.

This rearrangement joins TRBV2 to TRBJ2-7, with 8 nucleotides matching TRBD1. V was pared by 4 bases and J by 3 bases, with 11 bases of the junction left unmatched. The CDR3 spans 16 residues. Germline V gives CDR1 SNHLY, CDR2 FYNNEI. CDR3 sequence reads: CASSVGLGQGSYEQYF. CDR3 nucleotide sequence: TGTGCCAGCAGTGTGGGCCTTGGACAGGGCAGCTACGAGCAGTACTTC.

V and J are TRBV28 and TRBJ2-7; D remains ambiguous. Germline V gene sequence: CDR1 MDHEN, CDR2 SYDVKM. The CDR3 covers 15 residues. Trimming shortened V by 2 bases and J by 2 bases, and 13 bases separated the two germline ends. DNA of the CDR3: TGTGCCAGCAGTTTAGAGCGCGGAGCTACCTACGAGCAGTACTTC. Encoded protein: CASSLERGATYEQYF.

The chain links TRBV19 to TRBJ1-1; possible D gene TRBD1, 6 bases. CDR3 size: 14 residues. Deletions cut 5 bases from V and 4 bases from J, with 14 bases between. Germline V lookup: CDR1 LNHDA, CDR2 SQIVND (reference sequence). The chain's CDR3 is CASSGWTASTEAFF. CDR3 DNA sequence: TGTGCCAGTAGTGGATGGACAGCGAGCACTGAAGCTTTCTTT. The full variable domain, with the rest looked up from reference TRBV19 and TRBJ1-1, is DGGITQSPKYLFRKEGQNVTLSCEQNLNHDAMYWYRQDPGQGLRLIYYSQIVNDFQKGDIAEGYSVSREKKESFPLTVTSAQKNPTAFYLCASSGWTASTEAFFGQGTRLTVV.

This clone was seen only once. The chain is built from TRBV19 and TRBJ2-2, with 7 nucleotides matching TRBD1. The CDR3 loop spans 15 amino acids. The V segment lost 5 bases and the J segment 0 bases; nucleotides outside the gene matches: 3. Germline values: CDR1 LNHDA, CDR2 SQIVND (reference sequence). CDR3 sequence: CASSLGQTNTGELFF. CDR3 sequence (DNA): TGTGCCAGTAGTCTGGGACAGACGAACACCGGGGAGCTGTTTTTT.

The chain has TRBV5-1 and TRBJ1-1; D uncertain. The germline gives CDR1 SGHRS, CDR2 YFSETQ. The CDR3 is 12 residues long. V lost 6 bases and J 8 bases, leaving 14 bases between the germline ends. CDR3 region: CASTRDGGEAFF. The CDR3 nucleotides read TGCGCCAGCACTCGAGACGGCGGGGAAGCTTTCTTT.

V is TRBV7-6 and J is TRBJ2-1; perhaps TRBD1 as D (6 bases). The CDR3 runs to 16 residues. In germline, CDR1 is SGHVS, CDR2 FNYEAQ. V dropped 5 bases and J dropped 0 bases, with 14 bases sitting between them. The CDR3 DNA reads TGTGCCAGCAGCATCACAGGGTCGAGCTCCTACAATGAGCAGTTCTTC. Its protein product is CASSITGSSSYNEQFF. The full variable domain, completed using reference TRBV7-6 and TRBJ2-1, is GAGVSQSPRYKVTKRGQDVALRCDPISGHVSLYWYRQALGQGPEFLTYFNYEAQQDKSGLPNDRFSAERPEGSISTLTIQRTEQRDSAMYRCASSITGSSSYNEQFFGPGTRLTVL.

The CDR3 nucleotides read TGTGCCAGCAGTTTTCGGGGGGTATTTAACAATGAGCAGTTCTTC. Translating it yields CASSFRGVFNNEQFF. V usage is TRBV28 and J usage is TRBJ2-1, with TRBD2 matching over 7 bases. V lost 3 bases and J lost 5; bases outside the gene matches: 7. The CDR3 totals 15 residues. Germline CDR1 is MDHEN and CDR2 is SYDVKM.

This chain joins TRBV19 and TRBJ1-5, with D possibly matching TRBD1 (6 bases). V was trimmed by 3 bases and J by 6 bases, leaving 15 bases between them. This CDR3 has 15 amino acids. Germline CDR1 reads LNHDA; CDR2 reads SQIVND (reference sequence). CDR3 coding DNA: TGTGCCAGTAGTATGCGCAGGGGCGAAGGTCAGCCCCAGCATTTT. The encoded protein is CASSMRRGEGQPQHF.

This clone was seen only once. The genes are TRBV6-1 and TRBJ1-1, with D maybe TRBD1 (5 bases). The CDR3 length is 15 residues. V was trimmed by 2 bases and J by 0 bases, leaving 10 bases between them. Germline V CDR1 and CDR2: MNHNS, SASEGT. CDR3 nucleotides: TGTGCCAGCAGTGAACGGGGACTGCTGAACACTGAAGCTTTCTTT. It translates to CASSERGLLNTEAFF.

The rearrangement uses TRBV7-2 and TRBJ2-1, with TRBD2 matching over 7 bases. Per the germline V gene, CDR1 is SGHTA and CDR2 is FQGNSA. This CDR3 is 14 amino acids long. Germline trimming cut 4 bases from V and 6 bases from J; bases unmatched to any gene: 6. CDR3 loop: CASSSRDYVNEQFF. The CDR3 nucleotides are TGTGCCAGCAGCTCCCGGGACTATGTCAATGAGCAGTTCTTC.

The chain couples TRBV4-1 to TRBJ1-4; D not resolved. CDR1 and CDR2 (germline): MGHRA, YSYEKL. The germline V and J ends were trimmed by 7 bases and 10 bases, with 19 bases remaining between them. The CDR3 runs to 14 residues. The CDR3 DNA reads TGCGCCAGCACCGCATTACGCTCAGGATCAAAACTGTTTTTT. Its protein is CASTALRSGSKLFF.

The chain recombines TRBV6-1 with TRBJ2-5; no firm D call. The V end lost 1 base, the J end lost 2 bases, and 8 bases lay between the germline ends. The germline V gene has CDR1 MNHNS and CDR2 SASEGT. The CDR3 length is 14 residues. The CDR3 bases are TGTGCCAGCAGTGAAGATACAATTCAAGAGACCCAGTACTTC. Residues: CASSEDTIQETQYF.

The genes are TRBV18 and TRBJ2-6; D possibly corresponds to TRBD2 (6 bases). With 3 bases removed from V and 0 bases from J, the gap between germline ends came to 12 bases. From germline, CDR1 is KGHSH and CDR2 LQKENI. The CDR3 runs 17 residues. CDR3 nucleotides: TGTGCCAGCTCACCTAAATCCGGGGGCTCTGGGGCCAACGTCCTGACTTTC. Encoded protein: CASSPKSGGSGANVLTF.

The chain joins TRBV4-1 to TRBJ1-1; 9 bases map to TRBD1. Germline CDR1 reads MGHRA; CDR2 reads YSYEKL. The CDR3 totals 15 residues. V gave up 3 bases and J gave up 4 bases; unmatched junction bases: 6. CDR3 nucleotide sequence: TGCGCCAGCAGCCACGGGGGACAGGGCGGCACTGAAGCTTTCTTT. This sequence encodes CASSHGGQGGTEAFF.

This clone was recorded a few times. The rearrangement joins TRBV2 to TRBJ1-1; possible D gene TRBD1, 6 bases. The CDR3 has 17 amino acids. The ends were cut back, 1 base at V and 11 bases at J, with 26 bases in the middle. The germline V gene encodes CDR1 SNHLY and CDR2 FYNNEI. The CDR3 is CASSEVSAWSSRGEAFF. CDR3 nucleotides: TGTGCCAGCAGTGAAGTTTCTGCTTGGTCATCCAGGGGTGAGGCTTTCTTT.